The sequence of this T cell receptor beta chain was determined in a study of glioma-infiltrating T cells. TCR alpha and beta CDR3 regions were amplified from RNA using iRepertoire nested multiplex PCR. For one-step reverse transcription and amplification, 100-400 ng of tissue mRNA or PBMC total RNA was used. MiXCR, applied by TCRdb to the multiplex PCR reads, yields one record per CDR3 protein. The data show approximately 190,000 distinct CDR3 sequences, 30% to 40% seen once. This clonotype appeared many times. The CDR3 length is 15 residues. V gave up 0 bases and J gave up 2 bases, with 11 bases separating them. CDR1 is MNHEY and CDR2 is SMNVEV in the germline V gene (reference sequence).

The gene calls are TRBV27 and TRBJ2-7, with D possibly TRBD1 on 6 matching bases. The TCR was taken from a human donor with low-grade glioma or glioblastoma, undergoing nonglioma brain surgery, or in good health (not recorded which). The sequencing input was glioma tissue, nonneoplastic brain tissue, or PBMCs (not recorded which). The CDR3 DNA sequence: TGTGCCAGCAGTTTATCGGCACAGGGCCCCTACGAGCAGTACTTC. Its translation is CASSLSAQGPYEQYF.